The clone carrying this TCR beta chain has a handful of counts. Antigen specificity is unknown. The sample originates from a study of shared clonotypes between healthy human individuals. General study points: In contrast to clonotypes shared by all four donors, non-shared clonotypes had lower generation probabilities. Inspection by rarefaction showed sorted-subset sequencing to be incomplete despite large depth. Generally, estimated richness proved larger in naive subsets than it did in memory subsets.

Sequencing used immunoSEQ multiplex PCR; TCRdb keeps in-frame clones, though not all of them. The sample shows around 88,000 clones, 67% of them seen only once. CD8 memory was a combination of CD45RO+ cells and CCR7-negative CD45RA+ TemRA cells. Sequencing was carried out using memory CD8+ T cells sorted from blood. Subset denoted: CD45RO+ cells pooled with CCR7-negative TemRA cells. This sequence originates from a man younger than 40 in good health.

The CDR3 is CASSPGTGDMNTEAFF. The CDR3 DNA is TGTGCCAGCAGTCCGGGGACAGGGGACATGAACACTGAAGCTTTCTTT. The rearrangement links TRBV28 to TRBJ1-1; TRBD1 agrees at 10 bases. CDR1 MDHEN and CDR2 SYDVKM come from the germline V gene. J was trimmed by 0 bases and V by 5 bases; bases with no gene match: 6. This CDR3 has 16 residues.